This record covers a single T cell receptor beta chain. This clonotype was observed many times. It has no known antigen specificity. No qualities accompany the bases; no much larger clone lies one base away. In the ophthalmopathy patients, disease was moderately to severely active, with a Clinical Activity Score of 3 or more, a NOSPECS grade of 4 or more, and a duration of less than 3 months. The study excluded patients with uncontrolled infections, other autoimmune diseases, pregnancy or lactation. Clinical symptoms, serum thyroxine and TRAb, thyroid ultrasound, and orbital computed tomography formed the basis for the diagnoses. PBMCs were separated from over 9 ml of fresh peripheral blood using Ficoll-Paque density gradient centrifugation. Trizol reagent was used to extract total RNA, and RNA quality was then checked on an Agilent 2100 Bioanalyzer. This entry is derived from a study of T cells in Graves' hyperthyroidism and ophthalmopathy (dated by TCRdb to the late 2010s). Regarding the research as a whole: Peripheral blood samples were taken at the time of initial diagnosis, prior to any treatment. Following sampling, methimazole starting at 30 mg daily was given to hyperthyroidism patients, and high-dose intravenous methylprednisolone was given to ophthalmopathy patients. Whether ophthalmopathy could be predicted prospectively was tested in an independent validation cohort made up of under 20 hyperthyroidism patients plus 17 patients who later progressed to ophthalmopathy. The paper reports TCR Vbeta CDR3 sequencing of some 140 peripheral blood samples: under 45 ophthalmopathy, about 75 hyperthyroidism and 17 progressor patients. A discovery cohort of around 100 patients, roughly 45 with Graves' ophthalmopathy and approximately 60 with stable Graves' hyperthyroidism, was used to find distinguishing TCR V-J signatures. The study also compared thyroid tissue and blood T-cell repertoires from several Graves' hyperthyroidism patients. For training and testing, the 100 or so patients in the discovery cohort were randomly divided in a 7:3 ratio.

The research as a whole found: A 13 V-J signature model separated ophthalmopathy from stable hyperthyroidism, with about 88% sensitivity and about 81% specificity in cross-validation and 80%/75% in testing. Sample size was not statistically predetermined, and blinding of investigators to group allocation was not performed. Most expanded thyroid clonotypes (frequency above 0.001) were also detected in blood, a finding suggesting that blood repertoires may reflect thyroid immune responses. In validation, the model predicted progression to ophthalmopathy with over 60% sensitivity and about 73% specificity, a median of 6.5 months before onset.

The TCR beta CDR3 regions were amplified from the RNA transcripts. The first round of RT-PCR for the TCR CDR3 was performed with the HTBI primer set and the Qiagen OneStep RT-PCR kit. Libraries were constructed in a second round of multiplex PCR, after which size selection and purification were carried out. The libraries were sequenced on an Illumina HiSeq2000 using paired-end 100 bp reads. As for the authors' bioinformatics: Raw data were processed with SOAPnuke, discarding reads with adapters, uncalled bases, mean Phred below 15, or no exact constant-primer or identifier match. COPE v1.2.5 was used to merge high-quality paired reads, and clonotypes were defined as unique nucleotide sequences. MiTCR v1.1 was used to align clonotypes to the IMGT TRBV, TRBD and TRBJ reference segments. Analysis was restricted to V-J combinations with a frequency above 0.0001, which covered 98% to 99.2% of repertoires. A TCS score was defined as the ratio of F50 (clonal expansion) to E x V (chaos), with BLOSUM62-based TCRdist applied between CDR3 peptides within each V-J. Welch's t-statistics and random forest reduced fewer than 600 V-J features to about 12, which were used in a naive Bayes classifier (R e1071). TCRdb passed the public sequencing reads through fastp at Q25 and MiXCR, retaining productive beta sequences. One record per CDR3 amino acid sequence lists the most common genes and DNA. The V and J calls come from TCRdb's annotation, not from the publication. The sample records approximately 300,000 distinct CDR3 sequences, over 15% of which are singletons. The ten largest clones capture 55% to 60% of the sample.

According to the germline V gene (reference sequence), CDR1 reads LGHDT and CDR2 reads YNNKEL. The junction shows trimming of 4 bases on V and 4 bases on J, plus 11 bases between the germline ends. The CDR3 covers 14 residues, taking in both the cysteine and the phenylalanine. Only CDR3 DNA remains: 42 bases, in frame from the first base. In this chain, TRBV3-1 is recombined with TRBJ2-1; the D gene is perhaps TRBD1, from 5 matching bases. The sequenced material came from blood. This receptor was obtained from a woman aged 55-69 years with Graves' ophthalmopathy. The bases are TGTGCCAGCAGCCCGTACAAGGGGTACAATGAGCAGTTCTTC. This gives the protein CASSPYKGYNEQFF.